The next 10 T cell receptor beta chains were all read from a single sample in a study of blood T cell repertoires in COVID-19. Clones were read by immunoSEQ multiplex PCR, and TCRdb kept only the in-frame ones, dropping some. This sample yields roughly 50,000 clones, of which approximately 90% are seen a single time; approximately 13% belongs to the top ten. Material: peripheral blood. These receptors were collected from a man aged 80 or over with acute or convalescent COVID-19.

V and J are TRBV5-8 and TRBJ1-1; a weak D match, TRBD1 (6 bases). With 4 bases removed from V and 11 bases from J, the gap between germline ends came to 21 bases. The CDR3 contains 14 residues. The germline V gene has CDR1 SGHTS and CDR2 YDEGEE. The CDR3 coding sequence is TGTGCCAGCAGCCAAAGACAGGACGCCGGGGGGGCTTTCTTT. As protein: CASSQRQDAGGAFF.

The chain employs TRBV6-5 and TRBJ1-3, with a weak D call TRBD1 (6 bases). Trimming shortened V by 2 bases and J by 4 bases, and 12 bases separated the two germline ends. Germline-derived CDR1 and CDR2 are MNHEY and SVGAGI. CDR3 length: 15 amino acids. The CDR3 coding sequence is TGTGCCAGCAGTTACGCGGGGGCTGAAGGAAACACCATATATTTT. As protein: CASSYAGAEGNTIYF.

The chain joins TRBV30 to TRBJ1-1; D not certain. This CDR3 has 13 residues. The germline CDR1 and CDR2 sequences are GTSNPN and SVGIG (reference sequence). The V and J ends lost 0 bases and 0 bases respectively, with 5 bases between them. CDR3 amino acids: CAWSVQMNTEAFF. CDR3 sequence (DNA): TGTGCCTGGAGTGTACAGATGAACACTGAAGCTTTCTTT.

The chain's CDR3 is CASSLTPDTQYF. The CDR3 DNA sequence: TGTGCCAGCAGCCTTACTCCAGATACGCAGTATTTT. V is TRBV11-3 and J is TRBJ2-3, with unresolved D. Trimming left V 5 bases short and J 4 bases short, with 7 bases between. Germline loops: CDR1 SGHNT, CDR2 YENEEA. The CDR3 has 12 amino acids.

The chain uses TRBV5-1 and TRBJ2-3; 9 bases align to TRBD2. This CDR3 comprises 16 residues. Germline trimming cut 4 bases from V and 2 bases from J; bases unmatched to any gene: 8. The V gene's germline CDR1 is SGHRS and CDR2 YFSETQ. CDR3 coding DNA: TGCGCCAGCAGCCCGGGCGGGGGGGCCTTCACAGATACGCAGTATTTT. It translates to CASSPGGGAFTDTQYF.

V usage is TRBV7-2 and J usage is TRBJ1-4, with a weak D call TRBD1 (5 bases). The ends were cut back, 1 base at V and 8 bases at J, with 20 bases in the middle. This CDR3 is built from 17 residues. Germline V gives CDR1 SGHTA, CDR2 FQGNSA. The CDR3 DNA reads as TGTGCCAGCAGCTTAGGATCGTCGGGGCCGGGGGTGGAAAAACTGTTTTTT. As protein: CASSLGSSGPGVEKLFF.

CDR3 sequence: CASRLARWGGDSTDTQYF. The CDR3, as DNA: TGTGCAAGTCGCTTAGCCCGTTGGGGGGGGGACAGCACAGATACGCAGTATTTT. The chain employs TRBV12-2 and TRBJ2-3; whether TRBD2, the table's D call, matches the DNA was not checked. TRBV12-2 is a recognized pseudogene. The CDR3 contains 18 residues.

The chain joins TRBV2 to TRBJ1-5; TRBD1 matches 10 bases. The CDR3 consists of 16 residues. Trimming cost V 5 bases and J 4 bases; bases outside gene matches: 8. Germline lookup yields CDR1 SNHLY and CDR2 FYNNEI. CDR3 sequence reads: CASSPRTGGSNQPQHF. As DNA, the CDR3 is TGTGCCAGCAGTCCTCGGACAGGGGGTTCAAATCAGCCCCAGCATTTT.

The chain carries TRBV2 and TRBJ1-4, with D hard to call. Per germline, CDR1 SNHLY and CDR2 FYNNEI. With 2 bases removed from V and 3 bases from J, the gap between germline ends came to 10 bases. The CDR3 spans 15 residues. As DNA, the CDR3 is TGTGCCAGCAGTGAAAGGCGGCTTCCTAATGAAAAACTGTTTTTT. Translation gives CASSERRLPNEKLFF.

The chain carries TRBV5-1 and TRBJ1-3; D call uncertain. Between the trimmed V and J ends, which lost 0 bases and 0 bases, there was a span of 4 bases. The V gene's germline CDR1 is SGHRS and CDR2 YFSETQ. The CDR3 has 14 residues. Written as DNA, the CDR3 is TGCGCCAGCAGCTTGGCAGGCTCTGGAAACACCATATATTTT. It specifies CASSLAGSGNTIYF.